The 8 T cell receptor beta chains reported below all come from one sample, sequenced in a study of blood T cell repertoires in COVID-19. The method was immunoSEQ multiplex PCR; TCRdb's version includes in-frame clones alone and lacks a portion of them. Here the sample spans tens of thousands of clones, roughly 80% being singletons. Sequenced: peripheral blood. The receptors stem from a woman aged 60 to 75 with acute or convalescent COVID-19.

The V gene is TRBV6-4, the J gene TRBJ2-5; the match to TRBD1 covers 12 bases. CDR1 is MRHNA and CDR2 is SNTAGT in the germline V gene. J was trimmed by 5 bases and V by 6 bases; bases with no gene match: 10. CDR3 length: 16 amino acids. CDR3 DNA sequence: TGTGCCAGCAGCCAAACCGGGACAGGGGGCCCCGAGACCCAGTACTTC. It encodes CASSQTGTGGPETQYF.

This chain links TRBV9 with TRBJ2-3; 9 bases fit TRBD2. V lost 0 bases, J lost 1 base, and 9 bases stayed unmatched. In germline, CDR1 is SGDLS, CDR2 YYNGEE. This CDR3 is built from 18 residues. The CDR3 region is CASSVELTSGLGTDTQYF. The CDR3 DNA is TGTGCCAGCAGCGTAGAGCTGACTAGCGGACTAGGCACAGATACGCAGTATTTT.

The V call is TRBV4-3, the J call TRBJ2-3; 9 nucleotides align to TRBD2. Germline CDR1 and CDR2: LGHNA and YSLEER. The CDR3 is 16 residues long. Unmatched junction bases numbered 6, after V lost 1 base and J lost 4 bases. As DNA, the CDR3 is TGCGCCAGCAGCCAAGTAAGCGGGGGGTTCCCAGATACGCAGTATTTT. It codes for CASSQVSGGFPDTQYF.

V gene TRBV7-2 combines with J gene TRBJ1-2; D unclear. The CDR3 has 13 residues. CDR1 and CDR2 from the germline V gene are SGHTA and FQGNSA. V was shortened by 2 bases and J by 1 base, with 5 bases between the two germline ends. The CDR3 here is CASSLSDNYGYTF. DNA for the CDR3: TGTGCCAGCAGCTTATCAGATAACTATGGCTACACCTTC.

The genes are TRBV29-1 and TRBJ2-4; D is perhaps TRBD1 (6 bases). V shed 2 bases and J shed 3 bases, with 14 bases lying between them. The CDR3 has 15 amino acids. In germline, CDR1 is SQVTM, CDR2 ANQGSEA. CDR3 residues: CSVEIVGASKNIQYF. The DNA of the CDR3 is TGCAGCGTTGAAATAGTGGGGGCTAGCAAAAACATTCAGTACTTC.

The chain is built from TRBV4-3 and TRBJ2-7; 8 positions agree with TRBD2. J gave up 2 bases and V 0 bases, and 3 bases lay outside the gene matches. CDR1 and CDR2 from the germline V gene are LGHNA and YSLEER. The CDR3 sequence is 15 residues long. The CDR3 DNA reads as TGCGCCAGCAGCCAAGACGGGGGGGCGGCCTACGAGCAGTACTTC. The encoded protein is CASSQDGGAAYEQYF.

The CDR3 spells CASRLTGHNEQFF. CDR3 nucleotides: TGTGCCAGCCGACTGACAGGGCACAATGAGCAGTTCTTC. The chain recombines TRBV2 with TRBJ2-1, with TRBD1 identical over 7 bases. Per the germline V gene, CDR1 is SNHLY and CDR2 is FYNNEI. The CDR3 spans 13 residues. The ends lost 8 bases at V and 5 bases at J; junction bases unmatched: 6.

The chain joins TRBV19 to TRBJ1-1, with 10 bases lining up with TRBD1. Trimming cost V 3 bases and J 1 base; bases outside gene matches: 2. Germline V gene data show CDR1 as LNHDA and CDR2 as SQIVND (reference sequence). This CDR3 spans 15 amino acids. CDR3 residues: CASSIGQGGNTEAFF. In nucleotides, the CDR3 is TGTGCCAGTAGTATTGGACAGGGGGGGAACACTGAAGCTTTCTTT.